This TCR beta chain was profiled in a study of T-cell reconstitution after alpha-beta-depleted transplantation in children. The study, taken as a whole, reports: After one year, T-cell counts and TCRbeta diversity mostly came from new T cells.

A TCRbeta library incorporating unique molecular identifiers was prepared. One entry per CDR3 protein results from TCRdb running MiXCR on the PCR reads. The table has about 98,000 distinct CDR3 sequences, around 22% seen once. Comments on this clonotype: What it binds is not known.

CDR3 length equals 16 residues. Germline CDR1 reads MNHNS; CDR2 reads SASEGT. J was trimmed by 7 bases and V by 5 bases; bases with no gene match: 12. The sequencing used PBMCs, collected before TCRalphabeta/CD19-depleted stem cell transplant. This rearrangement joins TRBV6-1 to TRBJ2-1; 9 bases are a match to TRBD2. The sequence derives from a boy aged 2 to 10 with acute lymphoblastic leukemia, due to receive a stem cell transplant. The CDR3 sequence is CASSRLAEGRANEQFF. The CDR3 DNA reads as TGTGCCAGCAGTCGACTAGCGGAGGGCCGCGCGAATGAGCAGTTCTTC.